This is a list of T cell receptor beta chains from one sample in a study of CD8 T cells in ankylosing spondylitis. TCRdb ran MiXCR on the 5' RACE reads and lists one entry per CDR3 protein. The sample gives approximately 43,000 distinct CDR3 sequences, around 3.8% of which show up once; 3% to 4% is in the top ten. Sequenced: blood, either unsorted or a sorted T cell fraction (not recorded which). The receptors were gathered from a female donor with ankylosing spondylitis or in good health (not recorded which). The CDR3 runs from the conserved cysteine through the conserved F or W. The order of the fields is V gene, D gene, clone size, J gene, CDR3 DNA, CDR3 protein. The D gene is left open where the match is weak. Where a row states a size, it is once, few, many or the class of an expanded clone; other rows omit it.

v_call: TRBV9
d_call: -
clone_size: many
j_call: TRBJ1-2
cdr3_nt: TGTGCCAGCAGCGTAGACGGAACTAACTATGGCTACACCTTC
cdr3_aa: CASSVDGTNYGYTF

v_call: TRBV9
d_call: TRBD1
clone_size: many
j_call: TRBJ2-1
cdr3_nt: TGTGCCAGCAGCCCACGGACAGGGGACAATGAGCAGTTCTTC
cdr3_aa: CASSPRTGDNEQFF

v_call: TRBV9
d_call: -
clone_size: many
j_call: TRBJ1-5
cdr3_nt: TGTGCCAGCAGCGTAGCTCCTTCTCCCACCCGCAATCAGCCCCAGCATTTT
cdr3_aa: CASSVAPSPTRNQPQHF

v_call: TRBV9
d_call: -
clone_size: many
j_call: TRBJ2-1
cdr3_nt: TGTGCCAGCAGCCCCCGTCAAGGGGGAATTAATGAGCAGTTCTTC
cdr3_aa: CASSPRQGGINEQFF

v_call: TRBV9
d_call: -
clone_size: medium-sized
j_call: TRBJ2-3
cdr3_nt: TGTGCCAGCAGCGTCCAGGGCACAGATACGCAGTATTTT
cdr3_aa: CASSVQGTDTQYF

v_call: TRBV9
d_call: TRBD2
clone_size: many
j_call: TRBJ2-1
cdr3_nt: TGTGCCAGCAGCGTAGGAGCGGGGAGCTCCTACAATGAGCAGTTCTTC
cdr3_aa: CASSVGAGSSYNEQFF

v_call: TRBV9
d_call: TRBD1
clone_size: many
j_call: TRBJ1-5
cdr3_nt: TGTGCCAGCAGCGTAGGGGACAGAGGTCAGCCCCAGCATTTT
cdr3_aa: CASSVGDRGQPQHF

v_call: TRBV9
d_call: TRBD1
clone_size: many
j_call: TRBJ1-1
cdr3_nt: TGTGCCAGCAGCGCGACGGTTTCACAGGGGACTGAAGTTTTCTTT
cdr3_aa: CASSATVSQGTEVFF

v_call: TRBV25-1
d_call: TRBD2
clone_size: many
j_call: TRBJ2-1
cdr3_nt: TGTGCCAGCAGTGAGACACTAGCGGGGGGCCGGGATGAGCAGTTCTTC
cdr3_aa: CASSETLAGGRDEQFF

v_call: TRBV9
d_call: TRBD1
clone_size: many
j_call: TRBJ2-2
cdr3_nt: TGTGCCAGCAGCCCCCACTCCGGGACAGGGTCCACCGGGGAGCTGTTTTTT
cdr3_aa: CASSPHSGTGSTGELFF

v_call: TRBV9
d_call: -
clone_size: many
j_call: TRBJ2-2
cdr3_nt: TGTGCCAGCAGCGTAGTAGGAGGGCAAACCGGGGAGCTGTTTTTT
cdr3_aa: CASSVVGGQTGELFF

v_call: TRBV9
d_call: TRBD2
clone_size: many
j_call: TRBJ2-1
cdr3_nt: TGTGCCAGCAGCGTCCTGAGCGGGACGAACAATGAGCAGTTCTTC
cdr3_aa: CASSVLSGTNNEQFF

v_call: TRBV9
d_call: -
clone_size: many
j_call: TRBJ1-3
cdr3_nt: TGTGCCAGCTCAAGAGCCGGGGGGGCAGGCTCTGGAAACACCATATATTTT
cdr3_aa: CASSRAGGAGSGNTIYF

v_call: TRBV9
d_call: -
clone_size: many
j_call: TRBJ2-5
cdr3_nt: TGTGCCAGCAGCGTACGCCCGCAAGAGACCCAGTACTTC
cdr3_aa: CASSVRPQETQYF

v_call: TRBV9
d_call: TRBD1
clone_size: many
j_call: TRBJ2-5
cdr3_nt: TGTGCCAGCAGCGTGATGGGACAGGGTTTCGCGGGTGAGCAAGAGACCCAGTACTTC
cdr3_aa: CASSVMGQGFAGEQETQYF

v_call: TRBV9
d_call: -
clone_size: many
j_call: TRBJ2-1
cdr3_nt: TGTGCCAGCAGCGATACGGGGATAGGCAATGAGCAGTTCTTC
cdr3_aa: CASSDTGIGNEQFF

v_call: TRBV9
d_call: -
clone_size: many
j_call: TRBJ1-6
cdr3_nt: TGTGCCAGCAGGATTGGGGATTCACCCCTCCACTTT
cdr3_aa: CASRIGDSPLHF

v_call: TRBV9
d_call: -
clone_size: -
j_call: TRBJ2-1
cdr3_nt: TGTGCCAGCAGCGTAGTAGGCCACGACAATGAGCAGTTCTTC
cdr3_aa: CASSVVGHDNEQFF

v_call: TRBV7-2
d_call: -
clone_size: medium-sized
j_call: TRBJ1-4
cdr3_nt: TGTGCCCGGCAGCGGGAAAAACTGTTTTTT
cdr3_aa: CARQREKLFF

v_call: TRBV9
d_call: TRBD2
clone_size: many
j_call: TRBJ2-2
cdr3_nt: TGTGCCAGCAGCGCCGCGGGGGGGAACACCGGGGAGCTGTTTTTT
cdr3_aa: CASSAAGGNTGELFF

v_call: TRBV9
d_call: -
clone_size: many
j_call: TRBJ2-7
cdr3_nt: TGTGCCAGCAGCGTAGGTGCCGAATTCTACGAGCAGTACTTC
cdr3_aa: CASSVGAEFYEQYF

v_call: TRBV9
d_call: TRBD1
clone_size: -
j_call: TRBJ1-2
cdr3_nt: TGTGCCAGCACCCGGACAGGGACCTATGGCTACACCTTC
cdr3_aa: CASTRTGTYGYTF

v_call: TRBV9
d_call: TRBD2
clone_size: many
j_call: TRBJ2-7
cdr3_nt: TGTGCCAGCAGCGCTCAGGCAAGCGGGGGGGGCGAGCAGTACTTC
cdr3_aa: CASSAQASGGGEQYF

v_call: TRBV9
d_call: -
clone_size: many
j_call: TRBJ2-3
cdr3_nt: TGTGCCAGCAGCGTAGCAGTAAGCACAGATACGCAGTATTTT
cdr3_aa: CASSVAVSTDTQYF

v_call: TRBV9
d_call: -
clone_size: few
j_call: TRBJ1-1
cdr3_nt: TGTGCCAGCAGCGTAGACGGACCGAGCACTGAAGCTTTCTTT
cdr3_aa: CASSVDGPSTEAFF

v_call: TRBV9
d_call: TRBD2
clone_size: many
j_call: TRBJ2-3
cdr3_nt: TGTGCCAGCAGCCCAGGGACTAGCGGGGGGGCAGTAGATACGCAGTATTTT
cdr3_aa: CASSPGTSGGAVDTQYF

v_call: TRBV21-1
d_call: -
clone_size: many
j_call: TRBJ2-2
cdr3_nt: TGTGCCAGCAGCAAACCTACAGGAGCTGACACCGGGGAGCTGTTTTTT
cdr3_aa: CASSKPTGADTGELFF

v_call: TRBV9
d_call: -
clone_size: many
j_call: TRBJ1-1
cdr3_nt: TGTGCCAGCAGCGTAGCCGACTATGGAGCTGAAGCTTTCTTT
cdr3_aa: CASSVADYGAEAFF

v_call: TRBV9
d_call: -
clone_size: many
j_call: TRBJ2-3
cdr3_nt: TGTGCCAGCAGCGCCCTAGGGGGGCTCACAGATACGCAGTATTTT
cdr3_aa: CASSALGGLTDTQYF

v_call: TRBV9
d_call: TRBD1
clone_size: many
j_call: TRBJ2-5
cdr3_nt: TGTGCCAGCAGCGGCGGACAGGGACAAGAGACCCAGTACTTC
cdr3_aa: CASSGGQGQETQYF

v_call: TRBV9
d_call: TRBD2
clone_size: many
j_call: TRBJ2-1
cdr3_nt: TGTGCCAGCAGCGTAGCTACTGGCGGGGGGGCCTCCTACAATGAGCAGTTCTTC
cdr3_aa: CASSVATGGGASYNEQFF

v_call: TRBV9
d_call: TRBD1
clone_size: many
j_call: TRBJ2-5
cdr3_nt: TGTGCCAGCAGCGTAGTAGGGACAGGACCCGAGACCCAGTACTTC
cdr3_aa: CASSVVGTGPETQYF

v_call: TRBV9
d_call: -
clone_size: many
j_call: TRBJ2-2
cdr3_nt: TGTGCCAGCAGCGTAAGGGGTGTCGCGAACACCGGGGAGCTGTTTTTT
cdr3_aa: CASSVRGVANTGELFF

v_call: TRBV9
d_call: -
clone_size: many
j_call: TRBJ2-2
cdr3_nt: TGTGCCAGCAGCGTAGGGAGCCAGGCCGCGAACACCGGGGAGCTGTTTTTT
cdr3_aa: CASSVGSQAANTGELFF